Here is one T cell receptor beta chain with its context. Antigen: not known. The germline V gene has CDR1 ENHRY and CDR2 SYGVKD. The CDR3 length is 14 residues. Trimming cost V 6 bases and J 5 bases; bases outside gene matches: 8. The data are from a study of shared clonotypes between healthy human individuals. Study background: With ages of 18 to 49, the donors were two women and three men.

Profiled with immunoSEQ multiplex PCR; TCRdb holds only in-frame clones, not every one. The data show over a million clones, with 75% to 80% seen just once and approximately 0.5% held by the top ten. Study observations and caveats: Rarefaction indicated that sorted-subset sequencing remained incomplete although depth was large. Clonotypes shared by all four sorted-subset donors had higher generation probabilities than non-shared clonotypes.

Sequencing input: memory CD4+ T cells from PBMCs. Documented subset: CD45RA-negative fraction. V gene TRBV10-3 combines with J gene TRBJ2-7, with 9 bases lining up with TRBD1. This sequence originates from a man aged 18 to 29 in good health. Some clones in this sample may be carry-over from other donors' samples. The CDR3 nucleotides are TGTGCCATCAGGGGGGGACAGGGAAATGACGAGCAGTACTTC. It yields the protein CAIRGGQGNDEQYF.